This passage covers 30 T cell receptor beta chains from one sample sequenced in a study of Graves' ophthalmopathy and Graves' hyperthyroidism. Amplification of the TCR beta CDR3 regions used RNA transcripts (as template). After a first-round RT-PCR with HTBI primers, a second-round multiplex PCR was run. TCRdb redid the calling of the multiplex PCR reads with MiXCR, one entry per CDR3 protein. In the table there are about 740,000 distinct CDR3 sequences, approximately 40% of which are singletons. The specimen sequenced was peripheral blood. These TCRs come from an adult man with Graves' ophthalmopathy.

The chain has TRBV6-1 and TRBJ2-7; 12 bases match TRBD1. There are 14 residues in the CDR3. The germline V gene has CDR1 MNHNS and CDR2 SASEGT. The V segment lost 6 bases and the J segment 5 bases; nucleotides outside the gene matches: 5. The CDR3 reads CASRPGQGADEQYF. For the CDR3, the DNA is TGTGCCAGCAGGCCGGGACAGGGGGCTGACGAGCAGTACTTC.

This chain uses TRBV9 with TRBJ1-6; no clear D gene. Trimming pared 4 bases from V and 6 bases from J, leaving 14 bases between. This CDR3 spans 15 amino acids. The germline V gene encodes CDR1 SGDLS and CDR2 YYNGEE. CDR3 sequence: CASSPPERINSPLHF. The CDR3 DNA reads TGTGCCAGCAGCCCCCCAGAAAGAATTAATTCACCCCTCCACTTT. Full variable domain (missing parts from reference TRBV9 and TRBJ1-6): DSGVTQTPKHLITATGQRVTLRCSPRSGDLSVYWYQQSLDQGLQFLIQYYNGEERAKGNILERFSAQQFPDLHSELNLSSLELGDSALYFCASSPPERINSPLHFGNGTRLTVT.

In this sample, this clonotype turned up many times. This chain uses TRBV7-3 with TRBJ2-2; a possible D gene is TRBD2 (6 bases). Germline lookup yields CDR1 SGHTA and CDR2 FQGTGA. This CDR3 has 18 amino acids. Trimming stripped 5 bases from V and 5 bases from J, with 24 bases between. In DNA form, the CDR3 reads TGTGCCAGCAGCCTAAACCCCCCGGGACTTGGAAATACCGGGGAGCTGTTTTTT. This encodes CASSLNPPGLGNTGELFF.

This clonotype was seen more than once but under ten times. The J gene is TRBJ2-3, the V gene TRBV10-3; 9 bases map to TRBD2. The CDR3 totals 14 residues. The V gene end was trimmed by 6 bases and the J gene end by 4 bases; junction bases not matched to a gene: 5. CDR1 and CDR2 (germline): ENHRY, SYGVKD. The CDR3 reads CAIRRAGGSDTQYF. In nucleotides, the CDR3 is TGTGCCATCAGACGAGCGGGAGGATCAGATACGCAGTATTTT.

The chain carries TRBV19 and TRBJ1-2; D gene ambiguous. Trimming left V 6 bases short and J 5 bases short, with 19 bases between. This CDR3 contains 15 residues. Germline V gene lookup returns CDR1 LNHDA and CDR2 SQIVND (reference sequence). The CDR3 DNA sequence: TGTGCCAGTAGCCCTCAGCCGATAGGGCTTTATGGCTACACCTTC. Translating gives CASSPQPIGLYGYTF.

This clonotype was found many times. The chain links TRBV29-1 to TRBJ2-5; D is unclear. With 3 bases removed from V and 4 bases from J, the gap between germline ends came to 9 bases. Germline values: CDR1 SQVTM, CDR2 ANQGSEA. The CDR3 runs 12 residues. The CDR3, as DNA: TGCAGCGTTGATAAGACCCGAGAGACCCAGTACTTC. Its translation is CSVDKTRETQYF.

This clonotype was detected only once. The CDR3 does not end in the conserved phenylalanine or tryptophan, so this is likely a read error. The chain recombines TRBV11-2 with TRBJ2-7, with 14 bases identical to TRBD2. The CDR3 is made up of 15 amino acids. The germline V gene has CDR1 SGHAT and CDR2 FQNNGV. Unmatched junction bases numbered 7, after V lost 7 bases and J lost 5 bases. As DNA, the CDR3 is TGTGCCAGCAACCTGGGACTAGCGGGAGCGAACGAGCAGTACCTC. Translated: CASNLGLAGANEQYL.

The chain is built from TRBV25-1 and TRBJ2-2; 9 bases line up with TRBD1. This CDR3 comprises 17 residues. V lost 5 bases and J lost 4; bases outside the gene matches: 11. CDR1 and CDR2 from the germline V gene are MGHDK and SYGVNS. CDR3 sequence: CASSLLMGQGGTGELFF. As DNA, the CDR3 is TGTGCCAGCAGTTTATTGATGGGACAGGGCGGCACCGGGGAGCTGTTTTTT.

This clonotype was observed many times. This chain uses TRBV10-3 with TRBJ1-1, with D possibly matching TRBD1 (5 bases). The germline gives CDR1 ENHRY, CDR2 SYGVKD. V was clipped by 3 bases and J by 7 bases, with 15 bases between them. The CDR3 length is 14 residues. CDR3 sequence reads: CAISDEGRRIEAFF. CDR3 in DNA: TGTGCCATCAGTGATGAGGGGAGGCGTATTGAAGCTTTCTTT.

The table lists this clonotype with many counts. The chain employs TRBV28 and TRBJ1-2; D gene ambiguous. V was shortened by 7 bases and J by 4 bases, with 10 bases between the two germline ends. Germline V gene sequence: CDR1 MDHEN, CDR2 SYDVKM. The CDR3 runs 12 residues. The CDR3 loop is CASTASIYGYTF. The CDR3 region has the DNA TGTGCCAGCACAGCCAGCATCTATGGCTACACCTTC.

This clonotype occurred many times. The chain couples TRBV24-1 to TRBJ1-5; 8 bases fit TRBD1. Germline V gene lookup returns CDR1 KGHDR and CDR2 SFDVKD. The CDR3 has 16 residues. Trimming at V came to 4 bases and at J to 1 base, leaving 5 bases not matched to a gene. CDR3 sequence reads: CATSDFDRGSNQPQHF. CDR3 DNA: TGTGCCACCAGTGACTTCGACAGGGGAAGCAATCAGCCCCAGCATTTT.

In its sample, this clonotype was seen many times. This sequence joins TRBV12-3 or TRBV12-4 and TRBJ1-1; D uncertain. There are 13 residues in the CDR3. The V end lost 3 bases, the J end lost 4 bases, and 9 bases lay between the germline ends. DNA for the CDR3: TGTGCCAGCAGTTTTTTCCGGGTCACTGAAGCTTTCTTT. Amino acid sequence: CASSFFRVTEAFF.

This clonotype has just a few counts. This likely comes from a read error, as the CDR3 has no conserved phenylalanine or tryptophan at its end. It is unclear where the CDR3 begins or ends on the DNA, so no DNA is shown, and the CDR3 is as TCRdb lists it. The V gene is TRBV7-9, the J gene TRBJ2-2; the table's D gene call, TRBD1, was not cross checked with the DNA. The CDR3 length is 9 residues, termini included. Germline V gives CDR1 SEHNR, CDR2 FQNEAQ (reference sequence). This CDR3 is CASSATQGA.

In regard to this clonotype: As the CDR3 is not closed by the conserved phenylalanine or tryptophan, this likely results from a read error. The genes are TRBV10-3 and TRBJ1-5; 10 nucleotides align to TRBD1. Losses at the gene ends were 5 bases for V and 7 bases for J; bases not matched to a gene: 8. The CDR3 has 15 amino acids. Germline CDR1 reads ENHRY; CDR2 reads SYGVKD. CDR3 amino acids: CAISSRTGGLQPQHS. The CDR3 nucleotides are TGTGCCATCAGTTCCCGGACAGGGGGTTTACAGCCCCAGCATTCT.

This clonotype was picked up a small number of times. The rearrangement uses TRBV28 and TRBJ1-5, with D unresolved. CDR1 is MDHEN and CDR2 is SYDVKM in the germline V gene. The V gene lost 7 bases and the J gene lost 10 bases, with 17 bases spanning the gap. The CDR3 has 13 amino acids. CDR3 coding DNA: TGTGCCAGCACGAAGCCGCTTTCCTTTCCCCAGCATTTT. This translates into CASTKPLSFPQHF.

In its sample, this clonotype was seen a few times. A much bigger clone sits one base away, suggesting this may be a read error. The rearrangement joins TRBV10-3 to TRBJ1-2; tentatively, D is TRBD1 (6 bases). The CDR3 consists of 13 residues. Germline lookup yields CDR1 ENHRY and CDR2 SYGVKD. The V end was cut by 9 bases, the J end by 7 bases, with 18 bases between. The CDR3 region is CAIPQQGASGYTF. CDR3 nucleotide sequence: TGTGCCATTCCACAACAGGGTGCTTCTGGCTACACCTTC.

The chain links TRBV5-1 to TRBJ2-5, with D possibly being TRBD1 (6 bases). This CDR3 is 15 amino acids long. V gave up 4 bases and J gave up 0 bases, with 13 bases separating them. Germline CDR1 is SGHRS and CDR2 is YFSETQ. CDR3 coding DNA: TGCGCCAGCAGCCCGATTGACAGGAACCAAGAGACCCAGTACTTC. Its translation is CASSPIDRNQETQYF.

The rearrangement uses TRBV24-1 and TRBJ1-5, with D possibly TRBD1 on 6 matching bases. CDR3 size: 15 residues. Germline assignment: CDR1 KGHDR and CDR2 SFDVKD. The V and J ends lost 3 bases and 5 bases respectively, with 13 bases between them. The CDR3 loop reads CATSDTGAGDQPQHF. The CDR3 DNA follows: TGTGCCACCAGTGATACGGGGGCAGGGGATCAGCCCCAGCATTTT.

This rearrangement joins TRBV25-1 to TRBJ2-5; a possible D gene is TRBD1 (6 bases). This CDR3 region has 15 residues. V was clipped by 6 bases and J by 3 bases, with 17 bases between them. From germline, CDR1 is MGHDK and CDR2 SYGVNS. The CDR3 reads CASSFRGDTEETQYF. CDR3 in DNA: TGTGCCAGCAGCTTCAGGGGAGACACCGAAGAGACCCAGTACTTC.

The rearrangement links TRBV20-1 to TRBJ1-3; D is undetermined. V gave up 4 bases and J gave up 0 bases, with 13 bases separating them. Germline V CDR1 and CDR2: DFQATT, SNEGSKA (reference sequence). This CDR3 contains 15 residues. The CDR3 reads CSANQARDSGNTIYF. CDR3 DNA sequence: TGCAGTGCTAACCAGGCCAGAGACTCTGGAAACACCATATATTTT.

About this clonotype itself: A much bigger clone sits one base away, suggesting this may be a read error. V usage is TRBV7-2 and J usage is TRBJ2-5, with TRBD2 identical over 13 bases. Per the germline V gene, CDR1 is SGHTA and CDR2 is FQGNSA. CDR3 length: 15 residues. The CDR3 DNA reads TGTGCCGGCAGCGTCAGGACTAGCGGGAGAGAGACCCAGTACTTC. This gives the protein CAGSVRTSGRETQYF.

This clonotype was counted only a few times. The chain uses TRBV9 and TRBJ1-4, with 8 bases fitting TRBD1. This CDR3 contains 15 residues. Germline V CDR1 and CDR2: SGDLS, YYNGEE. Trimming took 4 bases from V and 5 from J; bases not matched to a gene: 7. In DNA, the CDR3 is TGTGCCAGCAGCACGCCGACAGGGGCAAATGAAAAACTGTTTTTT. Translation: CASSTPTGANEKLFF.

At least ten counts were recorded for this clonotype. This chain links TRBV9 with TRBJ1-4; 9 nucleotides match TRBD1. The CDR3 runs to 16 residues. Germline V gene data show CDR1 as SGDLS and CDR2 as YYNGEE. The J segment lost 8 bases and the V segment lost 4 bases, leaving 12 bases of the junction unmatched. CDR3 sequence: CASSPNGQGLREKLFF. The DNA of the CDR3 is TGTGCCAGCAGCCCGAACGGACAGGGGTTAAGGGAAAAACTGTTTTTT.

The CDR3 spells CATSREGQGKNEQYF. The CDR3 DNA reads as TGTGCCACCAGCAGAGAGGGACAGGGAAAGAACGAGCAGTACTTC. This sequence joins TRBV15 and TRBJ2-7; TRBD1 agrees at 9 bases. This CDR3 region has 15 residues. Germline CDR1 is LNHNV and CDR2 is YYDKDF (reference sequence). The junction had 5 bases not matched to a gene; V was cut back by 0 bases and J by 5 bases.

This chain connects TRBV7-9 to TRBJ2-7, with D perhaps TRBD1 (6 bases). The germline gives CDR1 SEHNR, CDR2 FQNEAQ (reference sequence). CDR3 size: 16 residues. Trimming pared 5 bases from V and 3 bases from J, leaving 20 bases between. CDR3 coding DNA: TGTGCCAGCAGCGCCTTTAAACAGGGACGGGGCTACGAGCAGTACTTC. Encoded protein: CASSAFKQGRGYEQYF.

This chain connects TRBV5-1 to TRBJ2-5, with D unclear. V was cut by 4 bases and J by 1 base, with 14 bases left in between. The CDR3 spans 15 residues. Germline assignment: CDR1 SGHRS and CDR2 YFSETQ. CDR3 protein: CASSGDLWTQETQYF. DNA of the CDR3: TGCGCCAGCAGCGGCGATTTGTGGACCCAAGAGACCCAGTACTTC. Looking up the rest from reference TRBV5-1 and TRBJ2-5 gives the full variable domain: KAGVTQTPRYLIKTRGQQVTLSCSPISGHRSVSWYQQTPGQGLQFLFEYFSETQRNKGNFPGRFSGRQFSNSRSEMNVSTLELGDSALYLCASSGDLWTQETQYFGPGTRLLVL.

There are a few counts of this clonotype. The DNA of the CDR3 is TGTGCCAGCAGTTACTCGGTTGGCAGTAGGGGTGGCTACACCTTC. This gives the protein CASSYSVGSRGGYTF. The V gene is TRBV6-1, the J gene TRBJ1-2; D perhaps matches TRBD1 (5 bases). Trimming pared 5 bases from V and 7 bases from J, leaving 20 bases between. Germline V lookup: CDR1 MNHNS, CDR2 SASEGT. The CDR3 runs to 15 residues.

This clonotype was observed a few times. The rearrangement uses TRBV24-1 and TRBJ2-7, with D maybe TRBD2 (5 bases). The end of the DNA fits TRBJ2-1 better, so the J call may be wrong. The V gene's germline CDR1 is KGHDR and CDR2 SFDVKD. The CDR3 is 14 amino acids. CDR3 bases: TGTGCCACCAGTGATTGGACGGAGGTCCATGAGCAGTTCTTC. Translating gives CATSDWTEVHEQFF.

The rearrangement joins TRBV9 to TRBJ1-4; maybe TRBD1 (5 bases). V was cut by 4 bases and J by 3 bases, with 10 bases left in between. Germline assignment: CDR1 SGDLS and CDR2 YYNGEE. The CDR3 has 14 amino acids. The CDR3 loop reads CASSRDLANEKLFF. The CDR3 DNA is TGTGCCAGCAGCCGGGACTTAGCTAATGAAAAACTGTTTTTT.

In its sample, this clonotype was seen a few times. The chain employs TRBV11-2 and TRBJ1-1; perhaps TRBD1 as D (5 bases). V shed 6 bases and J shed 8 bases, with 19 bases lying between them. The germline V gene encodes CDR1 SGHAT and CDR2 FQNNGV. The CDR3 is made up of 14 amino acids. The CDR3 DNA reads TGTGCCAGCAGTCGGCATGGGGGGATGGTAGAAGCTTTCTTT. It specifies CASSRHGGMVEAFF.